This entry concerns a single T cell receptor beta chain. Per the original data handling: Scientists estimated how many nucleated cells there were by amplifying reference gene primers. Using immunoSEQ multiplex PCR, the repertoire was profiled, and TCRdb retains in-frame clones only, with some absent. Clone size and V and J calls were adopted from that table, with D and trimming inferred from the DNA. The sample gives 150,000 to 200,000 clones, 75% to 90% of which show up once; roughly 13% is in the top ten. Germline V CDR1 and CDR2: SGHTA, FQGTGA. Trimming shortened V by 2 bases and J by 3 bases, and 11 bases separated the two germline ends. The CDR3 spans 15 residues. The source of the sample is a study of blood T cell repertoires in COVID-19. Two negative PCRs, clearance, or symptom resolution had been documented for recovered Cohort 3 donors.

Sequenced: PBMCs or T cells enriched from blood (not recorded which). This sequence joins TRBV7-3 and TRBJ2-1, with D possibly TRBD2 on 6 matching bases. This clonotype was sampled from a woman aged 55-75 years who had recovered from COVID-19. The CDR3 DNA reads TGTGCCAGCAGCTTAGGAGCGGGCCTCTACAATGAGCAGTTCTTC. Its translation: CASSLGAGLYNEQFF.